This entry is about one TCR beta chain. The study ran its PCR with 60 Vbeta and 13 Jbeta primers. Clones were sequenced by immunoSEQ multiplex PCR, and TCRdb holds only the in-frame ones, with some missing. Of 250,000 to 350,000 clones in the sample, about nine tenths were seen once. This entry is derived from a study of cytomegalovirus exposure and HLA in healthy donors. Trimming removed 1 base from V and 6 bases from J, with 21 bases in between. The CDR3 is 17 amino acids. Per germline, CDR1 MGHRA and CDR2 YSYEKL. The source material was PBMCs. The receptor was isolated from a man between 40 and 49 years old in good health and CMV-seropositive. The chain recombines TRBV4-1 with TRBJ1-2; no firm D call. For the CDR3, the DNA is TGCGCCAGCAGCCAAGGGGCTCGGAGGCAGTTTCCCGATGGCTACACCTTC. It is translated as CASSQGARRQFPDGYTF.